Listed here is a single T cell receptor (beta chain). Its antigen remains unknown. This sample is drawn from a study of cytomegalovirus exposure and HLA in healthy donors. Background on the study: A later analysis reported the same platform for the approximately 110 validation repertoires and the roughly 700 first-cohort repertoires.

Germline CDR1 and CDR2: LNHNV and YYDKDF (reference sequence). V lost 2 bases to trimming and J lost 2 bases; unmatched junction nucleotides: 13. The CDR3 consists of 18 residues. TCRdb keeps only in-frame clones here, not all; method: immunoSEQ multiplex PCR. The sample has roughly 300,000 clones; approximately 90% are singletons. Study-level points and caveats: Clusters of TCRs from the first cohort tended to co-occur in the roughly 120 validation repertoires (as a later analysis found). Cytomegalovirus association was assigned to under 200 TCR beta chains.

The sequenced sample consisted of PBMCs. The clonotype originates from a woman aged 18 to 35 in good health and CMV-seronegative. The V call is TRBV15, the J call TRBJ2-5, with 8 bases fitting TRBD1. The CDR3 region has the DNA TGTGCCACCAGCAGAACCGGGACAGGCCAGCTGCTTCAAGAGACCCAGTACTTC. It is translated as CATSRTGTGQLLQETQYF.